This section outlines one T cell receptor beta chain sequence together with its context. Its antigen is currently unknown. The data are from a study of a mutant IDH1 vaccine in newly diagnosed glioma. On the study more broadly: Patients previously underwent radiotherapy, temozolomide, or both, and most underwent both.

Measured with immunoSEQ multiplex PCR; TCRdb has only the in-frame clones, and not every one. The sample consists of 70,000 or so clones, over 70% of them appearing once. Study-level findings and limits: Detectable vaccine-induced immune responses arose in 80% to 95% of patients. Pseudoprogression looked unconnected to shifts in top peripheral T cell clonotypes.

Germline V lookup: CDR1 LGHNA, CDR2 YSLEER. V lost 0 bases and J lost 2, with 7 bases in between. The CDR3 runs 14 residues. Time point of the sample: baseline, week 1 (first vaccination visit). Treatment: pre-vaccination baseline after standard-of-care therapy. The donor cohort comprised cases of new WHO grade 3 or 4 IDH1-mutant, ATRX-lost astrocytoma. The chain has TRBV4-3 and TRBJ1-2, with D unresolved. This specimen was peripheral blood mononuclear cells (PBMCs), taken from a glioma patient treated with radiotherapy, temozolomide or both. The clonotype comes from a woman younger than 30 with glioma. Some clones in this sample may be carry-over from other donors' samples. The CDR3 loop reads CASSQDIGNYGYTF. In nucleotides, the CDR3 is TGCGCCAGCAGCCAAGATATAGGGAACTATGGCTACACCTTC.